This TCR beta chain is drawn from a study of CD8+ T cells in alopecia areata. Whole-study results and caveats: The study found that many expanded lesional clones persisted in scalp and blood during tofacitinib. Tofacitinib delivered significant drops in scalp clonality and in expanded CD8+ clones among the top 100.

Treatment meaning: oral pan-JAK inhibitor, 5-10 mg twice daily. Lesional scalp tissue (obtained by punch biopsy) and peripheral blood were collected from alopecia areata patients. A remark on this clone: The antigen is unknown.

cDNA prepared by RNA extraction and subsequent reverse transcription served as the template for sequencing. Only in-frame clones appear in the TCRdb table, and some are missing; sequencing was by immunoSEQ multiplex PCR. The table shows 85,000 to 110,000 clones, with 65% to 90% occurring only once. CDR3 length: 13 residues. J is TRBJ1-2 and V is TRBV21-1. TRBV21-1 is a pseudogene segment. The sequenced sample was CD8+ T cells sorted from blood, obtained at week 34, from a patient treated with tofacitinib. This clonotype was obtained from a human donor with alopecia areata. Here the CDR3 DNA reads TGTGCCAGAACGGGACCGACTGGCAATGGCTACACCTTC. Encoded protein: CARTGPTGNGYTF.